These 28 T cell receptor beta chains were sequenced from one sample in a study of a mutant IDH1 vaccine in newly diagnosed glioma. Their target antigens are unknown. Clones were read by immunoSEQ multiplex PCR, and TCRdb kept only the in-frame ones, dropping some. The sample has just over 60,000 clones; under 85% are singletons. Time point in this sample: week 47, end of study. Every single dose of the vaccine, 300 ug of mutant IDH1 20-mer peptide, came with topical imiquimod. The sample consisted of PBMCs, taken from a glioma patient whose treatment included an IDH1 peptide vaccine. The receptors were gathered from a man aged 30 to 45 with glioma.

In the case of this clone: Its ends do not fully match the called genes, so a read error is possible. The chain joins TRBV27 to TRBJ1-1; 8 positions agree with TRBD1. The CDR3 covers 11 residues. CDR1 is MNHEY and CDR2 is SMNVEV in the germline V gene (reference sequence). The CDR3 coding sequence is TGTGCCAGCAGTTCCACAGGGGGGGCGATCTTT. Its protein is CASSSTGGAIF.

The rearrangement uses TRBV5-1 and TRBJ1-2; 10 bases fit TRBD1. Germline assignment: CDR1 SGHRS and CDR2 YFSETQ. V lost 4 bases, J lost 7 bases, and 7 bases stayed unmatched. This CDR3 is 14 amino acids long. The CDR3 loop reads CASSVVGQGGGYTF. The DNA for the CDR3 is TGCGCCAGCAGCGTCGTCGGACAGGGGGGTGGCTACACCTTC.

The CDR3 region has the DNA TGTGCCAGCAGCTTAATGGGTAGGGGCTGGGAGACCCAGTACTTC. Protein product: CASSLMGRGWETQYF. This chain uses TRBV5-6 with TRBJ2-5, with a possible D match to TRBD1 (5 bases). The CDR3 is 15 residues long. Trimming pared 2 bases from V and 5 bases from J, leaving 16 bases between. Germline V gene sequence: CDR1 SGHDT, CDR2 YYEEEE.

This chain uses TRBV18 with TRBJ1-6; TRBD1 aligns across 10 bases. The CDR3 consists of 17 residues. The germline gives CDR1 KGHSH, CDR2 LQKENI. V gave up 3 bases and J gave up 5 bases; unmatched junction bases: 7. CDR3 loop: CASSPTSDRGNNSPLHF. In DNA, the CDR3 is TGTGCCAGCTCACCGACTTCGGACAGGGGGAATAATTCACCCCTCCACTTT.

This clone has only one observation. This rearrangement joins TRBV5-8 to TRBJ1-1, with a tentative D call TRBD1 (6 bases). This CDR3 is 13 amino acids long. V gave up 0 bases and J gave up 7 bases, with 10 bases separating them. Looked up from germline, CDR1 is SGHTS and CDR2 is YDEGEE. Here the CDR3 reads CASSLAGGSEAFF. CDR3 nucleotide sequence: TGTGCCAGCAGCTTGGCCGGGGGCAGTGAAGCTTTCTTT.

V is TRBV29-1 and J is TRBJ2-7; maybe TRBD2 (6 bases). CDR1 and CDR2 (germline): SQVTM, ANQGSEA. Trimming pared 6 bases from V and 0 bases from J, leaving 12 bases between. The CDR3 extends over 13 amino acids. The CDR3 DNA reads TGCAGCGTGGGACTGATGAACTCCTACGAGCAGTACTTC. Translated, it gives CSVGLMNSYEQYF.

This clone was seen more than once but under ten times. The chain is built from TRBV15 and TRBJ2-1; TRBD2 matches 9 bases. Germline lookup yields CDR1 LNHNV and CDR2 YYDKDF (reference sequence). V shed 0 bases, J shed 4 bases, and the junction held 1 base outside the gene matches. This CDR3 is 15 amino acids long. The CDR3 coding sequence is TGTGCCACCAGCAGAGATGCGGGGGGGTACAATGAGCAGTTCTTC. Protein: CATSRDAGGYNEQFF.

The V call is TRBV28, the J call TRBJ2-7; D is ambiguous. The CDR3 contains 14 residues. Germline V gene data show CDR1 as MDHEN and CDR2 as SYDVKM. The V and J ends lost 6 bases and 0 bases respectively, with 12 bases between them. CDR3 DNA sequence: TGTGCCAGCAGAACTTCAGTGAGCTCCTACGAGCAGTACTTC. As protein: CASRTSVSSYEQYF.

The chain uses TRBV19 and TRBJ1-3; D is perhaps TRBD1 (5 bases). CDR1 and CDR2 (germline): LNHDA, SQIVND (reference sequence). The V end was cut by 0 bases, the J end by 0 bases, with 18 bases between. The CDR3 spans 19 residues. The DNA of the CDR3 is TGTGCCAGTAGTATAGATCTCGGCAGGGTTCGTTCCTCTGGAAACACCATATATTTT. Protein: CASSIDLGRVRSSGNTIYF. The whole variable domain, remainder taken from reference TRBV19 and TRBJ1-3, is DGGITQSPKYLFRKEGQNVTLSCEQNLNHDAMYWYRQDPGQGLRLIYYSQIVNDFQKGDIAEGYSVSREKKESFPLTVTSAQKNPTAFYLCASSIDLGRVRSSGNTIYFGEGSWLTVV.

The gene calls are TRBV20-1 and TRBJ2-1; D ambiguous. Between the trimmed V and J ends, which lost 2 bases and 8 bases, there was a span of 7 bases. This CDR3 contains 11 residues. CDR1 DFQATT and CDR2 SNEGSKA come from the germline V gene (reference sequence). The CDR3: CSARISHEQFF. The CDR3 region has the DNA TGCAGTGCTAGAATTAGCCATGAGCAGTTCTTC.

The V call is TRBV9, the J call TRBJ2-6; the match to TRBD2 covers 14 bases. Looked up from germline, CDR1 is SGDLS and CDR2 is YYNGEE. Germline trimming cut 0 bases from V and 6 bases from J; bases unmatched to any gene: 8. The CDR3 totals 19 residues. The CDR3 DNA reads as TGTGCCAGCAGCGTAGCTACCGGGACTAGCGGGGGACCGGCCAACGTCCTGACTTTC. This sequence encodes CASSVATGTSGGPANVLTF.

CDR3 DNA sequence: TGTGCCAGCAGTTACTCCGCGTCGGCAGCTAATGAAAAACTGTTTTTT. Protein: CASSYSASAANEKLFF. The V call is TRBV6-5, the J call TRBJ1-4; D gene ambiguous. Trimming cost V 0 bases and J 3 bases, with 11 bases left between them. CDR1 is MNHEY and CDR2 is SVGAGI in the germline V gene. This CDR3 contains 16 residues.

V is TRBV18 and J is TRBJ1-2; 9 positions match TRBD1. Looked up from germline, CDR1 is KGHSH and CDR2 is LQKENI. This CDR3 has 13 residues. V was clipped by 3 bases and J by 7 bases; unmatched bases: 3. The CDR3 loop is CASSPEDRGGYTF. The CDR3 DNA sequence: TGTGCCAGCTCACCCGAGGACAGGGGTGGCTACACCTTC.

V gene TRBV5-1 combines with J gene TRBJ1-1; D is undetermined. V was cut by 5 bases and J by 3 bases, with 11 bases left in between. The CDR3 runs to 13 residues. Per germline, CDR1 SGHRS and CDR2 YFSETQ. The CDR3 region is CASRQREDTEAFF. Here the CDR3 DNA reads TGCGCCAGCAGGCAAAGGGAGGACACTGAAGCTTTCTTT.

The rearrangement uses TRBV2 and TRBJ2-7; possibly TRBD2 for D (6 bases). The CDR3 has 15 amino acids. Trimming pared 6 bases from V and 3 bases from J, leaving 18 bases between. Germline assignment: CDR1 SNHLY and CDR2 FYNNEI. The CDR3, as DNA: TGTGCCAGCAGGGGAGAGAAGAGGAGGGACTACGAGCAGTACTTC. This gives the protein CASRGEKRRDYEQYF.

This clone showed up just a few times. This chain joins TRBV6-1 and TRBJ1-5; TRBD1 might be the D (6 bases). The CDR3 is made up of 13 amino acids. V shed 3 bases and J shed 7 bases, with 10 bases lying between them. Germline assignment: CDR1 MNHNS and CDR2 SASEGT. In DNA form, the CDR3 reads TGTGCCAGCAGTGATAACAGGGCGCAGCCCCAGCATTTT. It specifies CASSDNRAQPQHF.

The rearrangement links TRBV6-5 to TRBJ1-6; 7 nucleotides match TRBD1. This CDR3 region has 16 residues. V dropped 4 bases and J dropped 4; count of bases not matched to a gene: 7. Germline assignment: CDR1 MNHEY and CDR2 SVGAGI. CDR3 in DNA: TGTGCCAGCAGTTCCGTGACAGGGATGTATAATTCACCCCTCCACTTT. This encodes CASSSVTGMYNSPLHF.

The rearrangement uses TRBV27 and TRBJ2-4, with 7 bases lining up with TRBD2. The CDR3 is 18 amino acids. Germline V CDR1 and CDR2: MNHEY, SMNVEV (reference sequence). J was trimmed by 1 base and V by 5 bases; bases with no gene match: 14. CDR3 region: CASSPLGVGGMAKNIQYF. CDR3 sequence (DNA): TGTGCCAGCAGTCCACTTGGGGTGGGGGGGATGGCCAAAAACATTCAGTACTTC.

This chain uses TRBV5-1 with TRBJ1-2; no firm D call. The ends were cut back, 2 bases at V and 0 bases at J, with 8 bases in the middle. The germline gives CDR1 SGHRS, CDR2 YFSETQ. The CDR3 extends over 14 amino acids. CDR3 protein: CASSLNSANYGYTF. CDR3 bases: TGCGCCAGCAGCTTAAATTCTGCTAACTATGGCTACACCTTC.

The chain recombines TRBV11-2 with TRBJ1-6, with no clear D. V lost 1 base to trimming and J lost 8 bases, with 6 bases between them. CDR3 length: 13 amino acids. The germline gives CDR1 SGHAT, CDR2 FQNNGV. The CDR3 protein is CASSLVADSPLHF. CDR3 bases: TGTGCCAGCAGCTTAGTGGCGGATTCACCCCTCCACTTT. Variable domain in full (rest from reference TRBV11-2 and TRBJ1-6): EAGVAQSPRYKIIEKRQSVAFWCNPISGHATLYWYQQILGQGPKLLIQFQNNGVVDDSQLPKDRFSAERLKGVDSTLKIQPAKLEDSAVYLCASSLVADSPLHFGNGTRLTVT.

V and J are TRBV11-2 and TRBJ1-2; no reliable D call. CDR1 is SGHAT and CDR2 is FQNNGV in the germline V gene. V lost 5 bases to trimming and J lost 0 bases, with 7 bases between them. The CDR3 sequence is 13 residues long. The CDR3 DNA sequence: TGTGCCAGCAGCCGCGGGGCTAACTATGGCTACACCTTC. It specifies CASSRGANYGYTF.

V and J are TRBV11-3 and TRBJ2-1, with 15 nucleotides matching TRBD2. From germline, CDR1 is SGHNT and CDR2 YENEEA. V lost 5 bases and J lost 4; bases outside the gene matches: 3. CDR3 length equals 16 residues. The CDR3: CASSLGTSGGYNEQFF. DNA of the CDR3: TGTGCCAGCAGCCTAGGGACTAGCGGGGGGTACAATGAGCAGTTCTTC.

The CDR3 DNA reads TGTGCCAGCAGCCCGGTCGGGACTAGCACAGATACGCAGTATTTT. Translated, it gives CASSPVGTSTDTQYF. The chain carries TRBV7-8 and TRBJ2-3; D may be TRBD2 (6 bases). The germline gives CDR1 SGHVS, CDR2 FQNEAQ. The CDR3 is 15 residues long. The V end was cut by 5 bases, the J end by 0 bases, with 12 bases between.

The chain carries TRBV28 and TRBJ1-2; D not certain. Looked up from germline, CDR1 is MDHEN and CDR2 is SYDVKM. V was trimmed by 2 bases and J by 4 bases, leaving 14 bases between them. This CDR3 is built from 15 residues. The CDR3 nucleotides are TGTGCCAGCAGTTTAGGGCGTCGCACCCTCTATGGCTACACCTTC. Translating it yields CASSLGRRTLYGYTF.

This chain joins TRBV19 and TRBJ1-5; 9 bases are shared with TRBD1. This CDR3 region has 16 residues. Germline trimming cut 1 base from V and 6 bases from J; bases unmatched to any gene: 7. The V gene's germline CDR1 is LNHDA and CDR2 SQIVND (reference sequence). The CDR3 nucleotides are TGTGCCAGTAGTATAGGACAAGGACAGGGGCCTCAGCCCCAGCATTTT. Translation gives CASSIGQGQGPQPQHF. The variable domain in full, with the rest retrieved from reference TRBV19 and TRBJ1-5, is DGGITQSPKYLFRKEGQNVTLSCEQNLNHDAMYWYRQDPGQGLRLIYYSQIVNDFQKGDIAEGYSVSREKKESFPLTVTSAQKNPTAFYLCASSIGQGQGPQPQHFGDGTRLSIL.

The chain recombines TRBV18 with TRBJ1-2; D is unclear. Germline lookup yields CDR1 KGHSH and CDR2 LQKENI. CDR3 length: 13 amino acids. The V end was cut by 3 bases, the J end by 5 bases, with 10 bases between. CDR3 sequence reads: CASSPTEQYGYTF. Written as DNA, the CDR3 is TGTGCCAGCTCACCCACGGAACAGTATGGCTACACCTTC.

This chain joins TRBV5-8 and TRBJ2-5; 7 nucleotides agree with TRBD1. The trim removed 4 bases at V and 9 bases at J, leaving 12 bases unmatched. This CDR3 has 14 amino acids. CDR1 is SGHTS, CDR2 YDEGEE, per germline. The CDR3 region is CASSKRQGRLAQYF. The CDR3 DNA sequence: TGTGCCAGCAGCAAACGACAGGGTCGGTTGGCCCAGTACTTC. Together with reference TRBV5-8 and TRBJ2-5, the CDR3 gives the full variable domain: EAGVTQSPTHLIKTRGQQATLRCSPISGHTSVYWYQQALGLGLQFLLWYDEGEERNRGNFPPRFSGRQFPNYSSELNVNALELEDSALYLCASSKRQGRLAQYFGPGTRLLVL.

V and J are TRBV6-6 and TRBJ2-7; a weak D match, TRBD1 (6 bases). The V and J ends lost 4 bases and 3 bases respectively, with 13 bases between them. This CDR3 spans 14 amino acids. Germline lookup yields CDR1 MNHNY and CDR2 SVGAGI (reference sequence). CDR3 nucleotides: TGTGCCAGCAGTTCACCGGGACAACACTACGAGCAGTACTTC. Translation: CASSSPGQHYEQYF.